A single sample gave rise to the 3 T cell receptor beta chains below, sequenced in a study of human T cells and chemical hapten exposure. Specified time point: patch test 2, 6 weeks after DPC sensitization. This sample's treatment: therapeutic diphenylcyclopropenone sensitization with weekly scalp DPC. MiXCR, applied by TCRdb to the RACE reads, yields one record per CDR3 protein. This sample has 75,000 to 90,000 distinct CDR3 sequences, with more than 9% found just once. Material: whole blood, obtained in connection with sensitization to the hapten diphenylcyclopropenone (DPC). These receptors were collected from a woman in her 50s with alopecia areata. Some clones in this sample may be carry-over from other donors' samples.

The gene calls are TRBV11-2 and TRBJ1-1, with 7 bases aligning to TRBD1. Trimming at V came to 0 bases and at J to 0 bases, leaving 7 bases not matched to a gene. Looked up from germline, CDR1 is SGHAT and CDR2 is FQNNGV. The CDR3 sequence is 17 residues long. CDR3 bases: TGTGCCAGCAGCTTAGAAGGGAAGGGGGCCTTGAACACTGAAGCTTTCTTT. It specifies CASSLEGKGALNTEAFF.

This clonotype was counted ten times or more. This rearrangement joins TRBV25-1 to TRBJ2-6, with D perhaps given as TRBD1 or TRBD2 (5 bases each). Germline lookup yields CDR1 MGHDK and CDR2 SYGVNS. Between the trimmed V and J ends, which lost 3 bases and 1 base, there was a span of 16 bases. This CDR3 spans 18 amino acids. For the CDR3, the DNA is TGTGCCAGCAGTGACCTCGGGACGGGCGTTTCTGGGGCCAACGTCCTGACTTTC. Its protein is CASSDLGTGVSGANVLTF. Using reference TRBV25-1 and TRBJ2-6 for the parts outside the CDR3, the full variable domain is EADIYQTPRYLVIGTGKKITLECSQTMGHDKMYWYQQDPGMELHLIHYSYGVNSTEKGDLSSESTVSRIRTEHFPLTLESARPSHTSQYLCASSDLGTGVSGANVLTFGAGSRLTVL.

Ten or more counts support this clonotype. The genes are TRBV7-9 and TRBJ2-1; D is perhaps TRBD1 (5 bases). This CDR3 region has 18 residues. The germline V gene has CDR1 SEHNR and CDR2 FQNEAQ (reference sequence). Trimming removed 5 bases from V and 2 bases from J, with 22 bases in between. The CDR3 bases are TGTGCCAGCAGCCTGAACGGAAGGGGTGGAACACCCTACAATGAGCAGTTCTTC. This codes for CASSLNGRGGTPYNEQFF.